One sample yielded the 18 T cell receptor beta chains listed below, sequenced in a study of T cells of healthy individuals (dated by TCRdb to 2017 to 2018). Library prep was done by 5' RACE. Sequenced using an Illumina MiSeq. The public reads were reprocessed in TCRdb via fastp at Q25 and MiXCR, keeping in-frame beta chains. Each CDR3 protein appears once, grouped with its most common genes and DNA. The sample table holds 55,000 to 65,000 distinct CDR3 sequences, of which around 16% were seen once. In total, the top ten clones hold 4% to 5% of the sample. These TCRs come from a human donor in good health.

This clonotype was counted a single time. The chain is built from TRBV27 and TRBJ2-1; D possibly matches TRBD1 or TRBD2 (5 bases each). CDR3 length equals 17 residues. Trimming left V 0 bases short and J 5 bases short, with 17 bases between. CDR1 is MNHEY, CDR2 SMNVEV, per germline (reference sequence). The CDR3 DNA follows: TGTGCCAGCAGTTTATCCGCGGGTGGGACCGCCCACAATGAGCAGTTCTTC. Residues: CASSLSAGGTAHNEQFF.

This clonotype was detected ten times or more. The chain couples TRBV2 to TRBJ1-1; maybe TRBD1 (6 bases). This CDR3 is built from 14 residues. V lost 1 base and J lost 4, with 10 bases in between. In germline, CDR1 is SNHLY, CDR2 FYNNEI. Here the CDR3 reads CASSEVEGGTEAFF. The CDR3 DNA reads TGTGCCAGCAGTGAAGTCGAGGGGGGCACTGAAGCTTTCTTT.

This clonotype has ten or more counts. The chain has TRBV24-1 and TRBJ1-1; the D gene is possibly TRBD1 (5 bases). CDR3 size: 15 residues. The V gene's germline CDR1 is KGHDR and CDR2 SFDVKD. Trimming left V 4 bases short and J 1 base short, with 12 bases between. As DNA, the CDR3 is TGTGCCACCAGTGAGGGGGTTGCGGGGAACACTGAAGCTTTCTTT. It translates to CATSEGVAGNTEAFF.

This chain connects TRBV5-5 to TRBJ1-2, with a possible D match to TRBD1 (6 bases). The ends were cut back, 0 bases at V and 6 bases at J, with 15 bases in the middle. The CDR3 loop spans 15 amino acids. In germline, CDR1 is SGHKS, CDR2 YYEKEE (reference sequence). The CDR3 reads CASSLVRQGKDGYTF. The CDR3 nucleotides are TGTGCCAGCAGCTTGGTACGGCAGGGGAAAGATGGCTACACCTTC.

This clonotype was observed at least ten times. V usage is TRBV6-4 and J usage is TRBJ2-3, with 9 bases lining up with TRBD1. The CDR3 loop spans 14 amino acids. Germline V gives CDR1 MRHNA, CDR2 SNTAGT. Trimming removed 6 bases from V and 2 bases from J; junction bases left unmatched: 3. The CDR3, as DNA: TGTGCCAGCAGCGGGACAGGGCACACAGATACGCAGTATTTT. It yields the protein CASSGTGHTDTQYF.

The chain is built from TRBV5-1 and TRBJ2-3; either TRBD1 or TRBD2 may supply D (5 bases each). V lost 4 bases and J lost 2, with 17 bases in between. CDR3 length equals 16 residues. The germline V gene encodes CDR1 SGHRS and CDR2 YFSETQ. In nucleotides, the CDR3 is TGCGCCAGCAGCGGAGCTGTAGAGGGACCCACAGATACGCAGTATTTT. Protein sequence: CASSGAVEGPTDTQYF.

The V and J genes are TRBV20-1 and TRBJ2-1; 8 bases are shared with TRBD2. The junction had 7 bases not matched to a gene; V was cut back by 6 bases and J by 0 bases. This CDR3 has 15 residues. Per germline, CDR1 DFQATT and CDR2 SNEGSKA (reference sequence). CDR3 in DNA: TGCAGTGCGAGTAGAGCGGGAGCCTCCTACAATGAGCAGTTCTTC. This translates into CSASRAGASYNEQFF.

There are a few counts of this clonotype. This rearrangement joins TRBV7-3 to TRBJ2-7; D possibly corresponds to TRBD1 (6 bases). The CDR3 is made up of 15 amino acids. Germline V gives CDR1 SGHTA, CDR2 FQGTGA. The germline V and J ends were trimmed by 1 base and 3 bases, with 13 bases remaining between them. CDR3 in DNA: TGTGCCAGCAGCTTAAATCCAGGGGTGTTCTACGAGCAGTACTTC. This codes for CASSLNPGVFYEQYF.

CDR3 sequence: CASSLDPRDGTQYF. The CDR3 DNA reads as TGTGCCAGCAGCTTGGATCCGCGAGATGGGACCCAGTACTTC. The chain combines TRBV5-5 with TRBJ2-5; no clear D. This CDR3 spans 14 amino acids. Germline V gene lookup returns CDR1 SGHKS and CDR2 YYEKEE (reference sequence). Trimming pared 0 bases from V and 7 bases from J, leaving 13 bases between.

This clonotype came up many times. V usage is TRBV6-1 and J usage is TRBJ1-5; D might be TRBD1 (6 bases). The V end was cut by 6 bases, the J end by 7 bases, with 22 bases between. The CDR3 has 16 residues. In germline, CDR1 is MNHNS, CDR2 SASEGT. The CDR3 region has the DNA TGTGCCAGCAGCCTTCTAGCAGGGGAAGGGAGGCAGCCCCAGCATTTT. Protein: CASSLLAGEGRQPQHF.

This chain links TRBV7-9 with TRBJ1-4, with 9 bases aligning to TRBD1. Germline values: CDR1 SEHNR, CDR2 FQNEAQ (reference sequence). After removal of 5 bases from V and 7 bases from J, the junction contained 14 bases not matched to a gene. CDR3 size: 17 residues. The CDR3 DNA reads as TGTGCCAGCAGCATCCGACAGGGGGAAGGGAAGCGTGAAAAACTGTTTTTT. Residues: CASSIRQGEGKREKLFF.

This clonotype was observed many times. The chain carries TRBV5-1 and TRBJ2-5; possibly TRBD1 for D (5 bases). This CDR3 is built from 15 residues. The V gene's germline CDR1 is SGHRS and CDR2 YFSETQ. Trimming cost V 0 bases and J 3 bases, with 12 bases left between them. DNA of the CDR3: TGCGCCAGCAGCTTGGACGGAACCAGGGAAGAGACCCAGTACTTC. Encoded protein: CASSLDGTREETQYF. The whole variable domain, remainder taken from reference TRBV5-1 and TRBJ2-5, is KAGVTQTPRYLIKTRGQQVTLSCSPISGHRSVSWYQQTPGQGLQFLFEYFSETQRNKGNFPGRFSGRQFSNSRSEMNVSTLELGDSALYLCASSLDGTREETQYFGPGTRLLVL.

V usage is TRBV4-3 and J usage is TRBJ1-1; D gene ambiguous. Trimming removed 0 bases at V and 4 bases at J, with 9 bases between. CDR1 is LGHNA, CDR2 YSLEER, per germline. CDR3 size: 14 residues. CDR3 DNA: TGCGCCAGCAGCCAAGATACGGGGTTCACTGAAGCTTTCTTT. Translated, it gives CASSQDTGFTEAFF.

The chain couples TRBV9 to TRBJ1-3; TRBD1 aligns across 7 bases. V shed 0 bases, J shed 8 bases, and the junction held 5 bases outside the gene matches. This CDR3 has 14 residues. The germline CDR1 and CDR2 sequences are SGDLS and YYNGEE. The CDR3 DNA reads TGTGCCAGCAGCGTAGTCGCCAGGGGGGACACCATATATTTT. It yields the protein CASSVVARGDTIYF.

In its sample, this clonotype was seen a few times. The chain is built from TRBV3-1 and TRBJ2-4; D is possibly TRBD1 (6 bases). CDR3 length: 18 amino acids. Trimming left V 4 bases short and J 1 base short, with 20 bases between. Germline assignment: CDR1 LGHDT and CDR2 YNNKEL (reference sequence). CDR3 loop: CASSPRTDPGAAKNIQYF. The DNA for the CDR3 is TGTGCCAGCAGCCCAAGGACAGACCCAGGGGCGGCCAAAAACATTCAGTACTTC.

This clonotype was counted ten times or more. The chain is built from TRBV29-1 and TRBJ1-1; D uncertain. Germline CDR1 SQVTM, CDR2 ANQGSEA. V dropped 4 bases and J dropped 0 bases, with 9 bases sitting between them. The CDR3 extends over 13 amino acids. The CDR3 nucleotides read TGCAGCGTTGCCCAGCTTATGAACACTGAAGCTTTCTTT. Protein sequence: CSVAQLMNTEAFF.

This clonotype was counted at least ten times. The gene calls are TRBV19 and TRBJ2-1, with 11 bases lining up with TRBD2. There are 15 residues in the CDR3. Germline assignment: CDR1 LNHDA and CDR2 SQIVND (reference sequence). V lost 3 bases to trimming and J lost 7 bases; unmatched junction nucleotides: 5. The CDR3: CASSMWSSGRNEQFF. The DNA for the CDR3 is TGTGCCAGTAGTATGTGGTCTAGCGGGAGGAATGAGCAGTTCTTC.

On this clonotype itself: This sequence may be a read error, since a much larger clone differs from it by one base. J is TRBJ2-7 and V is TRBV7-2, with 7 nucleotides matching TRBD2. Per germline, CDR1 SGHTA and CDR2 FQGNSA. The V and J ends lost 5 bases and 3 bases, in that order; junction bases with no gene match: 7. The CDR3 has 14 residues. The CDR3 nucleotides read TGTGCCAGCAGCCACATGACTAGCTTCTACGAGCAGTACTTC. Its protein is CASSHMTSFYEQYF.